The 26 T cell receptor beta chains below come from one sample, sequenced in a study of shared clonotypes between healthy human individuals. Using immunoSEQ multiplex PCR, the repertoire was profiled, and TCRdb retains in-frame clones only, with some absent. The sample lists 2 million to 2.5 million clones, approximately 95% seen once, with around 0.4% in the top ten. What was sequenced was naive CD4+ T cells from PBMCs. The subset is: CD45RA+ positively selected. These receptors all come from a man between 18 and 35 years old in good health. Some clones in this sample may be carry-over from other donors' samples.

This clone has more than one count but fewer than ten. The chain combines TRBV19 with TRBJ1-1; D might be TRBD1 (5 bases). Germline V lookup: CDR1 LNHDA, CDR2 SQIVND (reference sequence). V shed 9 bases and J shed 1 base, with 12 bases lying between them. This CDR3 contains 13 residues. The CDR3 region has the DNA TGTGCCAGCGGAGGGCAGGGGAACACTGAAGCTTTCTTT. As protein: CASGGQGNTEAFF.

The chain has TRBV5-1 and TRBJ1-4; 7 bases line up with TRBD1. The CDR3 contains 16 residues. Germline CDR1 is SGHRS and CDR2 is YFSETQ. Trimming cost V 0 bases and J 3 bases; bases outside gene matches: 5. Here the CDR3 reads CASSLGGTAANEKLFF. In DNA, the CDR3 is TGCGCCAGCAGCTTGGGGGGGACAGCCGCTAATGAAAAACTGTTTTTT.

This clone was seen a single time. The genes are TRBV18 and TRBJ2-1, with 12 bases identical to TRBD2. Trimming took 2 bases from V and 7 from J; bases not matched to a gene: 18. The CDR3 is 20 amino acids. Germline lookup yields CDR1 KGHSH and CDR2 LQKENI. The CDR3 loop reads CASSPGPRGGPSGRVNEQFF. CDR3 DNA sequence: TGTGCCAGCTCACCAGGCCCCAGGGGGGGGCCTAGCGGGAGGGTGAATGAGCAGTTCTTC.

The chain links TRBV19 to TRBJ2-7; 8 bases match TRBD1. Per the germline V gene, CDR1 is LNHDA and CDR2 is SQIVND (reference sequence). This CDR3 comprises 20 residues. The junction had 23 bases not matched to a gene; V was cut back by 5 bases and J by 2 bases. CDR3 in amino acids: CASSPFVGSLRTGNAYEQYF. Written as DNA, the CDR3 is TGTGCCAGTAGTCCCTTTGTTGGGAGCTTAAGGACAGGGAATGCCTACGAGCAGTACTTC.

CDR3 nucleotide sequence: TGTGCCAGCAGTCAGACAGGGGGCGATCAGCCCCAGCATTTT. Translated, it gives CASSQTGGDQPQHF. The gene calls are TRBV6-1 and TRBJ1-5; 10 bases match TRBD1. This CDR3 has 14 residues. Germline V CDR1 and CDR2: MNHNS, SASEGT. The junction had 3 bases not matched to a gene; V was cut back by 5 bases and J by 5 bases.

The chain is built from TRBV5-1 and TRBJ2-7, with no clear D. Germline V lookup: CDR1 SGHRS, CDR2 YFSETQ. The germline V and J ends were trimmed by 1 base and 2 bases, with 10 bases remaining between them. This CDR3 contains 14 residues. The chain's CDR3 is CASSLSRTAYEQYF. The CDR3 DNA sequence: TGCGCCAGCAGCTTGTCGAGGACGGCCTACGAGCAGTACTTC.

This rearrangement joins TRBV5-6 to TRBJ2-1; 12 nucleotides align to TRBD2. Per the germline V gene, CDR1 is SGHDT and CDR2 is YYEEEE. This CDR3 spans 17 amino acids. The junction had 13 bases not matched to a gene; V was cut back by 3 bases and J by 9 bases. The CDR3 sequence: CASSSGGLAGPTSEQFF. The CDR3 DNA is TGTGCCAGCAGCTCCGGCGGACTAGCGGGGCCGACGTCTGAGCAGTTCTTC. The full variable domain, its missing parts supplied by reference TRBV5-6 and TRBJ2-1, is DAGVTQSPTHLIKTRGQQVTLRCSPKSGHDTVSWYQQALGQGPQFIFQYYEEEERQRGNFPDRFSGHQFPNYSSELNVNALLLGDSALYLCASSSGGLAGPTSEQFFGPGTRLTVL.

This clone was recorded once. The gene calls are TRBV30 and TRBJ2-1, with D possibly TRBD1 on 5 matching bases. The V and J ends lost 2 bases and 2 bases respectively, with 16 bases between them. This CDR3 is 16 amino acids long. The germline V gene has CDR1 GTSNPN and CDR2 SVGIG (reference sequence). CDR3 loop: CAWSSSQGSPYNEQFF. CDR3 DNA: TGTGCCTGGAGTTCTTCGCAGGGCTCCCCCTACAATGAGCAGTTCTTC.

A few counts support this clone. This chain links TRBV7-9 with TRBJ1-1; D uncertain. The germline V gene encodes CDR1 SEHNR and CDR2 FQNEAQ (reference sequence). With 5 bases removed from V and 12 bases from J, the gap between germline ends came to 16 bases. This CDR3 is 12 amino acids long. Written as DNA, the CDR3 is TGTGCCAGCAGCGCCATAGAGGGAAGGCCTTTCTTT. Residues: CASSAIEGRPFF. Supplemented by reference TRBV7-9 and TRBJ1-1, the full variable domain reads DTGVSQNPRHKITKRGQNVTFRCDPISEHNRLYWYRQTLGQGPEFLTYFQNEAQLEKSRLLSDRFSAERPKGSFSTLEIQRTEQGDSAMYLCASSAIEGRPFFGQGTRLTVV.

This clone was recorded once. The gene calls are TRBV28 and TRBJ1-1, with TRBD1 matching over 9 bases. Losses at the gene ends were 7 bases for V and 3 bases for J; bases not matched to a gene: 9. The CDR3 is made up of 15 amino acids. The germline CDR1 and CDR2 sequences are MDHEN and SYDVKM. CDR3 DNA sequence: TGTGCCAGCACTCCCTGGACAGGGGACGACACTGAAGCTTTCTTT. It specifies CASTPWTGDDTEAFF.

In this sample, this clone turned up a few times. The chain carries TRBV30 and TRBJ1-1, with 7 bases lining up with TRBD1. Germline V gives CDR1 GTSNPN, CDR2 SVGIG (reference sequence). The V and J ends lost 2 bases and 3 bases, in that order; junction bases with no gene match: 3. There are 13 residues in the CDR3. CDR3 sequence (DNA): TGTGCCTGGAGTCACACAGGGGACACTGAAGCTTTCTTT. Its protein product is CAWSHTGDTEAFF.

The chain is built from TRBV6-5 and TRBJ2-7, with 9 bases that match TRBD2. The CDR3 sequence is 15 residues long. J lost 0 bases, V lost 6 bases, and 6 bases had no gene match. The germline V gene encodes CDR1 MNHEY and CDR2 SVGAGI. The CDR3 nucleotides are TGTGCCAGCAGCCTTAGCGGGAGCCTCTCCTACGAGCAGTACTTC. It specifies CASSLSGSLSYEQYF.

V gene TRBV4-1 combines with J gene TRBJ1-2; D unclear. The CDR3 consists of 19 residues. The V end lost 0 bases, the J end lost 3 bases, and 23 bases lay between the germline ends. CDR1 and CDR2 from the germline V gene are MGHRA and YSYEKL. CDR3 loop: CASSQDPLGRPAKYYGYTF. CDR3 sequence (DNA): TGCGCCAGCAGCCAAGATCCCTTGGGTAGGCCGGCCAAATACTATGGCTACACCTTC.

CDR3 coding DNA: TGTGCCAGCAGTGAACCGCCAGGGGGCTTGGACGAGCAGTACTTC. It yields the protein CASSEPPGGLDEQYF. The chain carries TRBV2 and TRBJ2-7; 8 positions agree with TRBD1. The CDR3 totals 15 residues. Germline V lookup: CDR1 SNHLY, CDR2 FYNNEI. V shed 2 bases and J 5 bases; nucleotides not matched to a gene: 8.

This chain links TRBV7-9 with TRBJ2-1, with 14 bases aligning to TRBD2. The CDR3 totals 14 residues. The germline gives CDR1 SEHNR, CDR2 FQNEAQ (reference sequence). Trimming removed 3 bases from V and 9 bases from J; junction bases left unmatched: 1. The DNA of the CDR3 is TGTGCCAGCAGCTTGGGACTAGCGGGAGCTGAGCAGTTCTTC. Translation: CASSLGLAGAEQFF.

This sequence joins TRBV9 and TRBJ1-3; TRBD1 aligns across 8 bases. The junction had 6 bases not matched to a gene; V was cut back by 4 bases and J by 0 bases. Germline V gene lookup returns CDR1 SGDLS and CDR2 YYNGEE. The CDR3 consists of 16 residues. CDR3: CASSLRTGLSGNTIYF. In nucleotides, the CDR3 is TGTGCCAGCAGCCTCCGGACAGGGCTCTCTGGAAACACCATATATTTT.

Only one count was recorded for this clone. The chain has TRBV27 and TRBJ1-4; D is perhaps TRBD1 (5 bases). The germline V gene encodes CDR1 MNHEY and CDR2 SMNVEV (reference sequence). V lost 3 bases to trimming and J lost 2 bases, with 19 bases between them. The CDR3 length is 18 residues. The chain's CDR3 is CASSLEGRLLGTNEKLFF. CDR3 DNA: TGTGCCAGCAGTTTGGAGGGGCGCCTTCTAGGCACTAATGAAAAACTGTTTTTT.

This clone was counted a single time. The chain employs TRBV29-1 and TRBJ1-1; D gene uncertain. The CDR3 runs to 13 residues. The V end lost 3 bases, the J end lost 3 bases, and 11 bases lay between the germline ends. CDR1 and CDR2 from the germline V gene are SQVTM and ANQGSEA. CDR3 in amino acids: CSVEAALDTEAFF. The CDR3 DNA follows: TGCAGCGTTGAGGCGGCGTTGGACACTGAAGCTTTCTTT. Full variable domain (missing parts from reference TRBV29-1 and TRBJ1-1): SAVISQKPSRDICQRGTSLTIQCQVDSQVTMMFWYRQQPGQSLTLIATANQGSEATYESGFVIDKFPISRPNLTFSTLTVSNMSPEDSSIYLCSVEAALDTEAFFGQGTRLTVV.

The V gene is TRBV6-1, the J gene TRBJ1-1; no reliable D call. CDR1 is MNHNS, CDR2 SASEGT, per germline. V shed 3 bases and J shed 6 bases, with 8 bases lying between them. CDR3 length: 12 residues. The CDR3: CASSDVKPEAFF. In DNA form, the CDR3 reads TGTGCCAGCAGTGATGTAAAGCCTGAAGCTTTCTTT.

The rearrangement uses TRBV27 and TRBJ1-1, with D perhaps matching TRBD1 (5 bases). This CDR3 has 15 residues. In germline, CDR1 is MNHEY, CDR2 SMNVEV (reference sequence). The V gene lost 0 bases and the J gene lost 4 bases, with 12 bases spanning the gap. The CDR3 region is CASSLSGRAFTEAFF. CDR3 nucleotides: TGTGCCAGCAGTTTATCGGGCAGGGCGTTCACTGAAGCTTTCTTT.

This sequence joins TRBV7-9 and TRBJ2-7; no clear D gene. The CDR3 is 13 amino acids. Trimming took off 5 bases at V and 5 bases at J, with 13 bases between the two ends. Germline CDR1 and CDR2: SEHNR and FQNEAQ (reference sequence). CDR3: CASSLLTANEQYF. The CDR3 coding sequence is TGTGCCAGCAGCCTCCTTACGGCTAACGAGCAGTACTTC.

The J gene is TRBJ2-1, the V gene TRBV6-5; tentative D call: TRBD2 (6 bases). Trimming left V 6 bases short and J 0 bases short, with 9 bases between. Germline loops: CDR1 MNHEY, CDR2 SVGAGI. This CDR3 region has 14 residues. The CDR3 loop reads CASRPGSSYNEQFF. In DNA, the CDR3 is TGTGCCAGCAGGCCCGGGAGCTCCTACAATGAGCAGTTCTTC.

The chain couples TRBV27 to TRBJ1-1, with D perhaps matching TRBD1 (6 bases). V gave up 1 base and J gave up 1 base, with 10 bases separating them. Germline CDR1 reads MNHEY; CDR2 reads SMNVEV (reference sequence). This CDR3 comprises 15 residues. The CDR3 nucleotides read TGTGCCAGCAGTTTATGGGGGCAGTCGAACACTGAAGCTTTCTTT. Residues: CASSLWGQSNTEAFF.

This clone has a single count. The chain combines TRBV6-4 with TRBJ2-1; 8 bases are a match to TRBD2. The J segment lost 5 bases and the V segment lost 3 bases, leaving 6 bases of the junction unmatched. The CDR3 is 15 residues long. Per germline, CDR1 MRHNA and CDR2 SNTAGT. CDR3 nucleotides: TGTGCCAGCAGTGAGGACCGCGGGAGGCACAATGAGCAGTTCTTC. Amino acids: CASSEDRGRHNEQFF.

In this sample, this clone turned up once. The chain is built from TRBV2 and TRBJ1-5; TRBD1 aligns across 7 bases. The CDR3 sequence is 16 residues long. CDR1 is SNHLY and CDR2 is FYNNEI in the germline V gene. J was trimmed by 6 bases and V by 5 bases; bases with no gene match: 13. DNA of the CDR3: TGTGCCAGCAGTCCCCGGCGAATACAGGGGAGTCAGCCCCAGCATTTT. Amino acids: CASSPRRIQGSQPQHF.

The count of this clone is one. Other DNA sequences within the sample encode an identical CDR3. The J gene is TRBJ2-2, the V gene TRBV6-1; D uncertain. The CDR3 is 13 residues long. V was shortened by 4 bases and J by 2 bases, with 5 bases between the two germline ends. Germline V lookup: CDR1 MNHNS, CDR2 SASEGT. CDR3 amino acids: CASSGVNTGELFF. Written as DNA, the CDR3 is TGTGCCAGCAGTGGGGTAAACACCGGGGAGCTGTTTTTT.